The entry that follows covers one T cell receptor beta chain sequence. Its antigen is unidentified. Produced via immunoSEQ multiplex PCR; TCRdb's table is partial and in-frame only. The profile shows 40,000 to 60,000 clones, 88% of them singletons. Germline assignment: CDR1 MGHRA and CDR2 YSYEKL. CDR3 length equals 15 residues. V was trimmed by 4 bases and J by 2 bases, leaving 12 bases between them. The record originates from a study of OX40 agonist ivuxolimab in advanced cancers. Study-wide context: Three patients, one with hepatocellular carcinoma and two with cutaneous melanoma, responded partially.

Overall study results and limits: At 0.1 to 3.0 mg/kg and by week 6, clonal expansion occurred in CD4+ and CD8+ blood T cells. Relative to CD4+ cells, CD8+ T cells on average had more expanded clones.

This TCR derives from an adult with an advanced solid tumor such as melanoma, head and neck, liver or kidney cancer. This material consisted of CD4+ or CD8+ T cells sorted from blood, taken in a trial of the OX40 agonist ivuxolimab. V is TRBV4-1 and J is TRBJ2-1; no reliable D call. As DNA, the CDR3 is TGCGCCAGCAGCCTAGACCATTCCCCCTACAATGAGCAGTTCTTC. This gives the protein CASSLDHSPYNEQFF.